This entry lists 28 T cell receptor beta chains sequenced from one sample in a study of T cell responses to AZD1222 COVID-19 vaccine. TCRdb's table, derived via immunoSEQ multiplex PCR, lists solely in-frame clones and lacks some. The sample records approximately 70,000 clones, about 85% being singletons. The input for sequencing was peripheral blood, taken on day 0 of AZD1222 vaccination. The receptors derive from an adult in good health.

The chain carries TRBV5-1 and TRBJ1-2; D is undetermined. Per germline, CDR1 SGHRS and CDR2 YFSETQ. The CDR3 totals 14 residues. Trimming shortened V by 7 bases and J by 5 bases, and 18 bases separated the two germline ends. CDR3 nucleotides: TGCGCCAGCCGCTCCCGCGGGAGTGGGTATGGCTACACCTTC. Its translation is CASRSRGSGYGYTF.

V and J are TRBV5-1 and TRBJ2-1; TRBD2 matches 16 bases. V gave up 7 bases and J gave up 4 bases; unmatched junction bases: 5. The germline V gene has CDR1 SGHRS and CDR2 YFSETQ. This CDR3 region has 16 residues. Written as DNA, the CDR3 is TGCGCCAGCGGTCCGGGACTAGCGGGGGGGTACAATGAGCAGTTCTTC. Protein sequence: CASGPGLAGGYNEQFF. The full variable domain, with the rest looked up from reference TRBV5-1 and TRBJ2-1, is KAGVTQTPRYLIKTRGQQVTLSCSPISGHRSVSWYQQTPGQGLQFLFEYFSETQRNKGNFPGRFSGRQFSNSRSEMNVSTLELGDSALYLCASGPGLAGGYNEQFFGPGTRLTVL.

The rearrangement uses TRBV9 and TRBJ2-1; D remains unclear. V lost 0 bases and J 0 bases, leaving 10 bases between the germline ends. Germline V CDR1 and CDR2: SGDLS, YYNGEE. This CDR3 comprises 16 residues. This chain's CDR3 is CASSVGGQSSYNEQFF. The DNA of the CDR3 is TGTGCCAGCAGCGTAGGGGGTCAGAGCTCCTACAATGAGCAGTTCTTC.

CDR3 nucleotide sequence: TGTGCTAGTGGTTTGAGGGAGAATTCACCCCTCCACTTT. Translation: CASGLRENSPLHF. V is TRBV12-5 and J is TRBJ1-6; D call uncertain. The CDR3 covers 13 residues. V lost 2 bases and J lost 7, with 6 bases in between. CDR1 and CDR2 from the germline V gene are LGHNT and FRNRAP.

The chain carries TRBV9 and TRBJ1-1, with D hard to call. V shed 1 base and J shed 0 bases, with 10 bases lying between them. The CDR3 contains 15 residues. Germline CDR1 SGDLS, CDR2 YYNGEE. The CDR3 here is CASSVSESMNTEAFF. CDR3 sequence (DNA): TGTGCCAGCAGCGTATCAGAATCTATGAACACTGAAGCTTTCTTT.

This clone was seen a single time. The CDR3 DNA sequence: TGTGCCAGCAGCGTTCAAGGCGGGACGTCATATGGCTACACCTTC. Encoded protein: CASSVQGGTSYGYTF. The rearrangement joins TRBV3-1 (or the pseudogene TRBV3-2) to TRBJ1-2; D is perhaps TRBD1 (5 bases). Germline CDR1 LGHDT, CDR2 YNNKEL (reference sequence). The V gene lost 5 bases and the J gene lost 5 bases, with 18 bases spanning the gap. The CDR3 has 15 amino acids.

This clone was seen a single time. The V and J genes are TRBV3-1 (or the pseudogene TRBV3-2) and TRBJ2-5, with 15 bases that match TRBD2. Germline trimming cut 4 bases from V and 5 bases from J; bases unmatched to any gene: 5. The CDR3 contains 16 residues. Germline loops: CDR1 LGHDT, CDR2 YNNKEL (reference sequence). The CDR3 loop is CASSLGTSGRWETQYF. The DNA for the CDR3 is TGTGCCAGCAGCCTTGGGACTAGCGGGAGGTGGGAGACCCAGTACTTC.

V gene TRBV19 combines with J gene TRBJ2-7, with TRBD1 identical over 7 bases. Germline trimming cut 6 bases from V and 0 bases from J; bases unmatched to any gene: 8. The germline V gene encodes CDR1 LNHDA and CDR2 SQIVND (reference sequence). The CDR3 runs to 15 residues. CDR3 sequence reads: CASRDLTGSSYEQYF. The CDR3 DNA reads TGTGCCAGTAGAGACCTGACAGGGAGCTCCTACGAGCAGTACTTC. Together with reference TRBV19 and TRBJ2-7, the CDR3 gives the full variable domain: DGGITQSPKYLFRKEGQNVTLSCEQNLNHDAMYWYRQDPGQGLRLIYYSQIVNDFQKGDIAEGYSVSREKKESFPLTVTSAQKNPTAFYLCASRDLTGSSYEQYFGPGTRLTVT.

The J gene is TRBJ1-2, the V gene TRBV2; 8 bases agree with TRBD1. Germline values: CDR1 SNHLY, CDR2 FYNNEI. CDR3 length: 13 residues. V lost 4 bases and J lost 8; bases outside the gene matches: 6. CDR3: CASSGGTGWGYTF. The DNA for the CDR3 is TGTGCCAGCAGTGGAGGGACAGGCTGGGGCTACACCTTC.

This chain links TRBV6-5 with TRBJ1-2, with D possibly TRBD1 on 6 matching bases. The CDR3 covers 12 residues. V was shortened by 9 bases and J by 6 bases, with 14 bases between the two germline ends. Germline V lookup: CDR1 MNHEY, CDR2 SVGAGI. The CDR3 coding sequence is TGTGCCAGTCGCAAAGGGGGAGATGGCTACACCTTC. This gives the protein CASRKGGDGYTF.

This chain uses TRBV11-2 with TRBJ1-3, with TRBD1 as a possible D gene (5 bases). CDR1 and CDR2 from the germline V gene are SGHAT and FQNNGV. V lost 0 bases and J 1 base, leaving 7 bases between the germline ends. The CDR3 loop spans 15 amino acids. The CDR3 DNA follows: TGTGCCAGCAGCTTAGAGGGGACTTCTGGAAACACCATATATTTT. This gives the protein CASSLEGTSGNTIYF.

V is TRBV12-3 or TRBV12-4 and J is TRBJ2-7; 8 bases are shared with TRBD1. The trim removed 7 bases at V and 6 bases at J, leaving 5 bases unmatched. This CDR3 is 12 amino acids long. The CDR3 loop is CASTSGGSEQYF. CDR3 DNA: TGTGCCAGCACCTCAGGGGGCAGCGAGCAGTACTTC.

The chain uses TRBV19 and TRBJ2-5; the D gene could be TRBD1 or TRBD2 (5 bases each). V lost 6 bases and J lost 7, with 15 bases in between. Germline-derived CDR1 and CDR2 are LNHDA and SQIVND (reference sequence). CDR3 size: 13 residues. The CDR3 sequence: CASRDSGPGTQYF. CDR3 nucleotide sequence: TGTGCCAGTAGAGACAGCGGCCCTGGGACCCAGTACTTC.

This clone appeared a few times. This chain joins TRBV6-5 and TRBJ1-1; the D gene is possibly TRBD1 (5 bases). V was shortened by 3 bases and J by 7 bases, with 12 bases between the two germline ends. The CDR3 is 13 residues long. Germline values: CDR1 MNHEY, CDR2 SVGAGI. In DNA form, the CDR3 reads TGTGCCAGCAGTTATCGGGGGTCAGGTGAAGCTTTCTTT. This encodes CASSYRGSGEAFF.

This rearrangement joins TRBV7-6 to TRBJ1-1; D ambiguous. The length of the CDR3 is 13 residues. Germline V gene sequence: CDR1 SGHVS, CDR2 FNYEAQ. V gave up 5 bases and J gave up 0 bases, with 7 bases separating them. For the CDR3, the DNA is TGTGCCAGCAGCGCTGACCTGAACACTGAAGCTTTCTTT. Its translation is CASSADLNTEAFF.

The chain recombines TRBV5-1 with TRBJ1-2; tentative D call: TRBD1 (6 bases). This CDR3 is 15 amino acids long. V was cut by 4 bases and J by 6 bases, with 19 bases left in between. Looked up from germline, CDR1 is SGHRS and CDR2 is YFSETQ. CDR3 DNA: TGCGCCAGCAGCCTCGGGGTTGGGACAATGGATGGCTACACCTTC. Amino acids: CASSLGVGTMDGYTF. The entire variable domain, with the rest obtained from reference TRBV5-1 and TRBJ1-2, is as follows: KAGVTQTPRYLIKTRGQQVTLSCSPISGHRSVSWYQQTPGQGLQFLFEYFSETQRNKGNFPGRFSGRQFSNSRSEMNVSTLELGDSALYLCASSLGVGTMDGYTFGSGTRLTVV.

The CDR3 bases are TGTGCCAGCGACTACCAGAGCTACGAGCAGTACTTC. Translating gives CASDYQSYEQYF. This chain uses TRBV6-5 with TRBJ2-7; tentative D call: TRBD2 (5 bases). V lost 8 bases and J lost 3, with 11 bases in between. This CDR3 is built from 12 residues. Germline V gene data show CDR1 as MNHEY and CDR2 as SVGAGI.

The V call is TRBV4-1, the J call TRBJ2-7; 8 nucleotides match TRBD1. V shed 2 bases, J shed 4 bases, and the junction held 7 bases outside the gene matches. The CDR3 contains 15 residues. CDR1 and CDR2 from the germline V gene are MGHRA and YSYEKL. The CDR3 reads CASSQSGTGVYEQYF. CDR3 in DNA: TGCGCCAGCAGCCAATCCGGGACAGGAGTTTACGAGCAGTACTTC.

This chain links TRBV30 with TRBJ1-3, with a possible D match to TRBD1 (6 bases). Germline V gene lookup returns CDR1 GTSNPN and CDR2 SVGIG (reference sequence). CDR3 size: 14 residues. Trimming stripped 4 bases from V and 4 bases from J, with 14 bases between. This CDR3 is CAWTPSTGGNTIYF. As DNA, the CDR3 is TGTGCCTGGACTCCTTCGACAGGAGGAAACACCATATATTTT.

The V and J genes are TRBV5-4 and TRBJ2-1; D unclear. There are 12 residues in the CDR3. Trimming took 2 bases from V and 8 from J, leaving 8 bases between them. In germline, CDR1 is SGHNT, CDR2 YYREEE (reference sequence). CDR3 residues: CASSFGPDEQFF. The CDR3 DNA reads TGTGCCAGCAGCTTTGGGCCAGATGAGCAGTTCTTC.

This rearrangement joins TRBV14 to TRBJ2-7; 7 bases map to TRBD1. Germline V gene data show CDR1 as SGHDN and CDR2 as FVKESK. There are 14 residues in the CDR3. Trimming at V came to 4 bases and at J to 3 bases, leaving 6 bases not matched to a gene. CDR3 sequence (DNA): TGTGCCAGCAGCCTAAGGGACAGCTACTACGAGCAGTACTTC. This translates into CASSLRDSYYEQYF.

The chain joins TRBV5-1 to TRBJ2-1; weak D call: TRBD1 (5 bases). The CDR3 totals 13 residues. Looked up from germline, CDR1 is SGHRS and CDR2 is YFSETQ. Trimming shortened V by 3 bases and J by 10 bases, and 14 bases separated the two germline ends. The CDR3 DNA reads TGCGCCAGCAGCTCCGGGCTTTCAGGGGAGCAGTTCTTC. It translates to CASSSGLSGEQFF.

This rearrangement joins TRBV27 to TRBJ2-7; unclear D gene. This CDR3 comprises 14 residues. The V end lost 3 bases, the J end lost 2 bases, and 11 bases lay between the germline ends. Germline CDR1 and CDR2: MNHEY and SMNVEV (reference sequence). CDR3 amino acids: CASSFADKPYEQYF. As DNA, the CDR3 is TGTGCCAGCAGTTTCGCAGACAAACCCTACGAGCAGTACTTC.

This clone appeared once. The CDR3 nucleotides are TGCGCCAGCAGCTTGGAGGTTGCCGGACTAGCGGGAGATGAGCAGTTCTTC. Its translation is CASSLEVAGLAGDEQFF. The rearrangement uses TRBV5-1 and TRBJ2-1, with 13 bases aligning to TRBD2. The CDR3 contains 17 residues. Germline trimming cut 0 bases from V and 8 bases from J; bases unmatched to any gene: 8. Per germline, CDR1 SGHRS and CDR2 YFSETQ. Drawing the rest from reference TRBV5-1 and TRBJ2-1, the complete variable domain is KAGVTQTPRYLIKTRGQQVTLSCSPISGHRSVSWYQQTPGQGLQFLFEYFSETQRNKGNFPGRFSGRQFSNSRSEMNVSTLELGDSALYLCASSLEVAGLAGDEQFFGPGTRLTVL.

J is TRBJ2-5 and V is TRBV4-2; 8 bases are shared with TRBD2. The germline CDR1 and CDR2 sequences are LGHNA and YNFKEQ. V lost 0 bases, J lost 5 bases, and 8 bases stayed unmatched. This CDR3 region has 16 residues. CDR3 region: CASSQELGLGGETQYF. The CDR3 DNA sequence: TGTGCCAGCAGCCAAGAATTGGGACTAGGAGGGGAGACCCAGTACTTC.

The gene calls are TRBV4-2 and TRBJ2-3, with 12 positions matching TRBD2. The V gene's germline CDR1 is LGHNA and CDR2 YNFKEQ. This CDR3 is 16 amino acids long. Trimming took 4 bases from V and 5 from J; bases not matched to a gene: 7. The CDR3 nucleotides are TGTGCCAGCAGCCTAACGACTAGCGGGGGACAAGATACGCAGTATTTT. Translation: CASSLTTSGGQDTQYF.

The V gene is TRBV6-5, the J gene TRBJ2-5, with 7 bases identical to TRBD1. The junction had 2 bases not matched to a gene; V was cut back by 5 bases and J by 5 bases. The V gene's germline CDR1 is MNHEY and CDR2 SVGAGI. The CDR3 sequence is 12 residues long. CDR3 sequence (DNA): TGTGCCAGCAGTAAGGGGGCTGAGACCCAGTACTTC. Amino acids: CASSKGAETQYF.

V is TRBV5-1 and J is TRBJ2-1, with D possibly TRBD2 on 5 matching bases. This CDR3 is 11 amino acids long. V was shortened by 5 bases and J by 7 bases, with 7 bases between the two germline ends. CDR1 and CDR2 (germline): SGHRS, YFSETQ. CDR3 in DNA: TGCGCCAGCAGGTCGGGGAATGAGCAGTTCTTC. Translation gives CASRSGNEQFF.